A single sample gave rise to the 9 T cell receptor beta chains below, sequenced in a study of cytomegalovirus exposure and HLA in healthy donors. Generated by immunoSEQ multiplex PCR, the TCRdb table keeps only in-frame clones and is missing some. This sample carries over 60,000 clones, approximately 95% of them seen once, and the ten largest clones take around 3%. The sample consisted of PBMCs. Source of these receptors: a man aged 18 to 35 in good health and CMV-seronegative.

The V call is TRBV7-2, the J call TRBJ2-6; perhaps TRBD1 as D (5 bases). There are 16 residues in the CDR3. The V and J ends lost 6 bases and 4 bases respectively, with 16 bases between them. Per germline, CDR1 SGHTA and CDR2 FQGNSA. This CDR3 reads CASSSTDPGGANVLTF. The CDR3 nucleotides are TGTGCCAGCAGTTCGACAGACCCCGGCGGGGCCAACGTCCTGACTTTC. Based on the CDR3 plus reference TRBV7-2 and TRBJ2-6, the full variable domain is GAGVSQSPSNKVTEKGKDVELRCDPISGHTALYWYRQSLGQGLEFLIYFQGNSAPDKSGLPSDRFSAERTGGSVSTLTIQRTQQEDSAVYLCASSSTDPGGANVLTFGAGSRLTVL.

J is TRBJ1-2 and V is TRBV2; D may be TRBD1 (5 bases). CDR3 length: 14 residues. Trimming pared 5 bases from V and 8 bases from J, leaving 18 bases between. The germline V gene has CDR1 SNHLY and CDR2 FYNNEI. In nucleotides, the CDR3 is TGTGCCAGCAGTTATTTGGGGGGTTCGGGCGGCTACACCTTC. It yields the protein CASSYLGGSGGYTF.

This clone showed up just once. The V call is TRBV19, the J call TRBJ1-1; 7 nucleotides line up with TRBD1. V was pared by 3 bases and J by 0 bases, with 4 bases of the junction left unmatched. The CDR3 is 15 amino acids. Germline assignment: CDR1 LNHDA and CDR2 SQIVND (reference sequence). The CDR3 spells CASSIGQALNTEAFF. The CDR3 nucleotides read TGTGCCAGTAGTATCGGACAGGCCCTGAACACTGAAGCTTTCTTT.

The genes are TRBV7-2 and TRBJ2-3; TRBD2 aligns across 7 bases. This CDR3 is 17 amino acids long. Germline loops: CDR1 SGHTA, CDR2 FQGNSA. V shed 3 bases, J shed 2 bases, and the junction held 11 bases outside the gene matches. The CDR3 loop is CASSLSGNQRTTDTQYF. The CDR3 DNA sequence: TGTGCCAGCAGCTTGAGCGGGAATCAAAGAACCACAGATACGCAGTATTTT. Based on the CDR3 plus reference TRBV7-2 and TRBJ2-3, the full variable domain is GAGVSQSPSNKVTEKGKDVELRCDPISGHTALYWYRQSLGQGLEFLIYFQGNSAPDKSGLPSDRFSAERTGGSVSTLTIQRTQQEDSAVYLCASSLSGNQRTTDTQYFGPGTRLTVL.

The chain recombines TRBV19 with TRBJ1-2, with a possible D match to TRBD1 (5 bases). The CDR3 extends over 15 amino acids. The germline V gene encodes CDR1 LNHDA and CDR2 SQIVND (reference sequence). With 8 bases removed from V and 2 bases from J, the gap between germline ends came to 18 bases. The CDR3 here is CASGSTDPGNYGYTF. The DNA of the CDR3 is TGTGCCAGTGGGTCGACAGACCCAGGCAACTATGGCTACACCTTC.

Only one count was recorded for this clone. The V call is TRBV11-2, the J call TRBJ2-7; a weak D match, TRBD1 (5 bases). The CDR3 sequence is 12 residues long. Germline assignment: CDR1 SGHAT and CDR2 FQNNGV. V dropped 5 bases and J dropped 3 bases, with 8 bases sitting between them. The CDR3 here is CASSRTGYEQYF. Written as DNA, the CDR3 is TGTGCCAGCAGCCGTACAGGCTACGAGCAGTACTTC.

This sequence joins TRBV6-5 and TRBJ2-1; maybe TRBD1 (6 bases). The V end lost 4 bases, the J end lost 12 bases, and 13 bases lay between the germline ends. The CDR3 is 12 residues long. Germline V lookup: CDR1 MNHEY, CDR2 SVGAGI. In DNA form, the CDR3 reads TGTGCCAGCAGTTTACAGGGCGAGGTGCAGTTCTTC. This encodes CASSLQGEVQFF.

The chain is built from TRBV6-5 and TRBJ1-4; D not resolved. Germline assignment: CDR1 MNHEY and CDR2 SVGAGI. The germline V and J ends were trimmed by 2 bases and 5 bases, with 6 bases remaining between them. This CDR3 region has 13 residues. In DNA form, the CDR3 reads TGTGCCAGCAGTTACGGCAGGAATGAAAAACTGTTTTTT. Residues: CASSYGRNEKLFF.

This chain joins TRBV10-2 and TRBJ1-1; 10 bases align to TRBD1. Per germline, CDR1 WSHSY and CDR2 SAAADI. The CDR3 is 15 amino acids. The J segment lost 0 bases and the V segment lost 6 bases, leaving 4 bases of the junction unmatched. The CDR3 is CASSGQGGLNTEAFF. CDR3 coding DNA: TGCGCCAGCAGCGGACAGGGGGGCTTGAACACTGAAGCTTTCTTT.